The T cell receptor (beta chain) under discussion was sequenced for a study of blood T cell repertoires in COVID-19. About the study: Nucleic acid was either cDNA or gDNA, and it came from T cells, B-cell-depleted T cells, or PBMCs.

Participants were aged about 18 to 90 years, lived in 24 US areas, and enrolled virtually. Cohorts were determined from participant-reported clinical history. Cohort 3 donors counted as recovered after two negative PCRs, clearance, or resolved symptoms. Looked up from germline, CDR1 is SGDLS and CDR2 is YYNGEE. Between the trimmed V and J ends, which lost 3 bases and 5 bases, there was a span of 18 bases. This CDR3 is built from 16 residues. Profiling relied on immunoSEQ multiplex PCR, and the TCRdb table lists in-frame clones only, not all of them. Of approximately 150,000 clones in the sample, 84% were seen once.

The chain joins TRBV9 to TRBJ1-3; D is undetermined. The TCR comes from a woman aged 45-60 years who had recovered from COVID-19. The sequenced sample was PBMCs or T cells enriched from blood (not recorded which). The CDR3 DNA reads TGTGCCAGCAGCGAGTGGTACACCGCAAATAGAAACACCATATATTTT. Its protein product is CASSEWYTANRNTIYF.